One sample yielded the 16 T cell receptor beta chains listed below, sequenced in a study of T cell changes during pregnancy in multiple sclerosis. Repertoires were generated with immunoSEQ multiplex PCR, while TCRdb's copy carries only in-frame clones and drops some. The sample gives almost 50,000 clones, approximately 94% of which show up once; roughly 0.32% is in the top ten. The sample was CD4+ T cells from peripheral blood mononuclear cells, taken in the third trimester of pregnancy. These TCRs come from a female donor with multiple sclerosis, enrolled in a pregnancy study.

The V gene is TRBV19, the J gene TRBJ2-7, with D perhaps TRBD1 (5 bases). The CDR3 loop spans 13 amino acids. With 5 bases removed from V and 6 bases from J, the gap between germline ends came to 14 bases. The germline gives CDR1 LNHDA, CDR2 SQIVND (reference sequence). CDR3 amino acids: CASSQGLLREQYF. CDR3 DNA: TGTGCCAGTAGTCAGGGATTGCTCCGCGAGCAGTACTTC. The entire variable domain, with the rest obtained from reference TRBV19 and TRBJ2-7, is as follows: DGGITQSPKYLFRKEGQNVTLSCEQNLNHDAMYWYRQDPGQGLRLIYYSQIVNDFQKGDIAEGYSVSREKKESFPLTVTSAQKNPTAFYLCASSQGLLREQYFGPGTRLTVT.

V gene TRBV7-2 combines with J gene TRBJ2-7; maybe TRBD1 (5 bases). Trimming removed 1 base from V and 2 bases from J, with 9 bases in between. Germline V gives CDR1 SGHTA, CDR2 FQGNSA. The CDR3 extends over 14 amino acids. The CDR3 loop is CASSLGGGTYEQYF. The CDR3 DNA reads as TGTGCCAGCAGCTTAGGGGGCGGAACCTACGAGCAGTACTTC.

Worth noting for this clone: The sample contains more than one DNA sequence encoding this CDR3. The rearrangement joins TRBV28 to TRBJ1-1; D is ambiguous. Germline assignment: CDR1 MDHEN and CDR2 SYDVKM. The CDR3 totals 11 residues. Trimming shortened V by 6 bases and J by 4 bases, and 6 bases separated the two germline ends. CDR3 amino acids: CASSSFTEAFF. The CDR3 coding sequence is TGTGCCAGCAGCTCCTTCACTGAAGCTTTCTTT. The full variable domain, its missing parts supplied by reference TRBV28 and TRBJ1-1, is DVKVTQSSRYLVKRTGEKVFLECVQDMDHENMFWYRQDPGLGLRLIYFSYDVKMKEKGDIPEGYSVSREKKERFSLILESASTNQTSMYLCASSSFTEAFFGQGTRLTVV.

This chain links TRBV2 with TRBJ1-2, with no clear D. Germline V CDR1 and CDR2: SNHLY, FYNNEI. V was cut by 3 bases and J by 4 bases, with 12 bases left in between. CDR3 size: 14 residues. The CDR3 region is CASSERREPYGYTF. CDR3 in DNA: TGTGCCAGCAGTGAGCGTCGGGAACCCTATGGCTACACCTTC.

V gene TRBV28 combines with J gene TRBJ1-2; D may be TRBD1 (6 bases). The CDR3 has 16 residues. The V gene's germline CDR1 is MDHEN and CDR2 SYDVKM. Trimming took off 2 bases at V and 6 bases at J, with 19 bases between the two ends. CDR3 sequence reads: CASSLPEGGAGDGYTF. The CDR3 bases are TGTGCCAGCAGTTTACCCGAGGGGGGGGCGGGGGATGGCTACACCTTC.

The chain recombines TRBV7-2 with TRBJ1-5; a possible D gene is TRBD1 (6 bases). V gave up 4 bases and J gave up 5 bases, with 15 bases separating them. The CDR3 is 15 residues long. Per the germline V gene, CDR1 is SGHTA and CDR2 is FQGNSA. This CDR3 is CASSSRPTGDQPQHF. CDR3 bases: TGTGCCAGCAGCTCACGGCCGACAGGCGATCAGCCCCAGCATTTT.

The genes are TRBV7-2 and TRBJ1-5; no clear D gene. This CDR3 is 15 amino acids long. V shed 1 base and J shed 8 bases, with 15 bases lying between them. In germline, CDR1 is SGHTA, CDR2 FQGNSA. CDR3 sequence (DNA): TGTGCCAGCAGCTTAGGAACACAAACGGGGAAGCCCCAGCATTTT. Its protein product is CASSLGTQTGKPQHF. The variable domain in full, with the rest retrieved from reference TRBV7-2 and TRBJ1-5, is GAGVSQSPSNKVTEKGKDVELRCDPISGHTALYWYRQSLGQGLEFLIYFQGNSAPDKSGLPSDRFSAERTGGSVSTLTIQRTQQEDSAVYLCASSLGTQTGKPQHFGDGTRLSIL.

The chain has TRBV7-2 and TRBJ2-5; TRBD2 matches at 8 bases. V shed 8 bases, J shed 4 bases, and the junction held 9 bases outside the gene matches. In germline, CDR1 is SGHTA, CDR2 FQGNSA. This CDR3 has 14 amino acids. The CDR3 spells CASLISGKGETQYF. The CDR3, as DNA: TGTGCCAGCCTCATTAGCGGGAAGGGAGAGACCCAGTACTTC.

V usage is TRBV9 and J usage is TRBJ2-7; 8 nucleotides match TRBD2. This CDR3 contains 15 residues. The V segment lost 0 bases and the J segment 3 bases; nucleotides outside the gene matches: 5. Germline lookup yields CDR1 SGDLS and CDR2 YYNGEE. CDR3 region: CASSVAGGAVYEQYF. DNA of the CDR3: TGTGCCAGCAGCGTAGCCGGGGGGGCCGTCTACGAGCAGTACTTC.

The chain has TRBV2 and TRBJ1-6; TRBD1 agrees at 10 bases. Germline V gene data show CDR1 as SNHLY and CDR2 as FYNNEI. With V trimmed by 5 bases and J by 6 bases, 10 bases remained unmatched. The length of the CDR3 is 17 residues. The CDR3 protein is CASSLAGTGELNSPLHF. CDR3 in DNA: TGTGCCAGCAGTCTCGCCGGGACAGGGGAACTTAATTCACCCCTCCACTTT.

The chain carries TRBV5-4 and TRBJ1-1, with 7 bases identical to TRBD1. This CDR3 region has 15 residues. From germline, CDR1 is SGHNT and CDR2 YYREEE (reference sequence). V shed 4 bases, J shed 1 base, and the junction held 7 bases outside the gene matches. CDR3 sequence reads: CASSESGTANTEAFF. For the CDR3, the DNA is TGTGCCAGCAGCGAATCCGGGACAGCGAACACTGAAGCTTTCTTT.

V usage is TRBV5-1 and J usage is TRBJ1-2, with D maybe TRBD1 (5 bases). Germline CDR1 and CDR2: SGHRS and YFSETQ. Trimming pared 4 bases from V and 6 bases from J, leaving 16 bases between. The CDR3 length is 14 residues. The CDR3 DNA follows: TGCGCCAGCAGCCCGGACGCGGCGGGGGATGGCTACACCTTC. It encodes CASSPDAAGDGYTF.

The V and J genes are TRBV6-5 and TRBJ1-2; no clear D gene. This CDR3 has 13 residues. CDR1 MNHEY and CDR2 SVGAGI come from the germline V gene. V was shortened by 1 base and J by 4 bases, with 7 bases between the two germline ends. The CDR3 bases are TGTGCCAGCAGTTACTTGGGCAGCTATGGCTACACCTTC. This sequence encodes CASSYLGSYGYTF.

The genes are TRBV6-5 and TRBJ1-5; TRBD1 agrees at 7 bases. V dropped 6 bases and J dropped 1; count of bases not matched to a gene: 6. The CDR3 length is 15 residues. Germline V CDR1 and CDR2: MNHEY, SVGAGI. The CDR3 loop is CASRRQGRSNQPQHF. The DNA for the CDR3 is TGTGCCAGCAGACGACAGGGCCGGAGCAATCAGCCCCAGCATTTT.

The count of this clone is one. The chain uses TRBV7-8 and TRBJ2-5; perhaps TRBD1 as D (6 bases). Germline assignment: CDR1 SGHVS and CDR2 FQNEAQ. CDR3 size: 14 residues. V lost 5 bases and J lost 1, with 11 bases in between. The CDR3 sequence is CASSPHRVQETQYF. The CDR3 region has the DNA TGTGCCAGCAGCCCACACAGGGTCCAAGAGACCCAGTACTTC.

This chain joins TRBV7-2 and TRBJ1-2; TRBD1 matches at 9 bases. The CDR3 is made up of 16 amino acids. Germline V lookup: CDR1 SGHTA, CDR2 FQGNSA. The ends lost 5 bases at V and 2 bases at J; junction bases unmatched: 9. CDR3 coding DNA: TGTGCCAGCAGCGTCCAATCCGGGACAGGGAACTATGGCTACACCTTC. Residues: CASSVQSGTGNYGYTF.